This passage covers 17 T cell receptor beta chains from one sample sequenced in a study of shared clonotypes between healthy human individuals. The table came from immunoSEQ multiplex PCR; TCRdb's copy has only in-frame clones and leaves some out. The table records 2 million to 2.5 million clones, more than 85% of them present only once. Naive CD8 cells were CD45RO-negative, positively selected for CCR7, excluding terminally differentiated effector memory CD45RA+ cells. The sample was naive CD8+ T cells from PBMCs. Source of these receptors: a man between 18 and 29 years old in good health. Some clones in this sample may be carry-over from other donors' samples.

The chain is built from TRBV5-4 and TRBJ2-6, with 7 positions matching TRBD1. The CDR3 runs to 16 residues. Germline assignment: CDR1 SGHNT and CDR2 YYREEE (reference sequence). With 9 bases clipped from V and 0 bases from J, the junction kept 9 bases outside the gene matches. The CDR3 loop reads CATTLGQLSGANVLTF. CDR3 DNA sequence: TGTGCCACCACTTTGGGACAGCTCTCTGGGGCCAACGTCCTGACTTTC.

Regarding this clone: Other DNA sequences in this sample translate to the same CDR3. The rearrangement links TRBV4-3 to TRBJ2-5; D not resolved. CDR1 is LGHNA and CDR2 is YSLEER in the germline V gene. Deletions cut 0 bases from V and 0 bases from J, with 8 bases between. The CDR3 runs to 15 residues. Here the CDR3 reads CASSQDRDYQETQYF. As DNA, the CDR3 is TGCGCCAGCAGCCAAGATAGAGACTACCAAGAGACCCAGTACTTC.

The chain uses TRBV28 and TRBJ2-5, with 14 positions matching TRBD2. Germline V CDR1 and CDR2: MDHEN, SYDVKM. The CDR3 is made up of 16 amino acids. V gave up 6 bases and J gave up 4 bases; unmatched junction bases: 7. The CDR3 DNA reads TGTGCCAGCAGCAAGGGACTAGCGGGAGTAGGAGAGACCCAGTACTTC. It specifies CASSKGLAGVGETQYF.

This rearrangement joins TRBV9 to TRBJ1-3, with a possible D match to TRBD1 (5 bases). V was shortened by 3 bases and J by 0 bases, with 10 bases between the two germline ends. In germline, CDR1 is SGDLS, CDR2 YYNGEE. The CDR3 spans 15 residues. DNA for the CDR3: TGTGCCAGCAGCGCCAGGGAAAGCTCTGGAAACACCATATATTTT. Its protein product is CASSARESSGNTIYF.

The CDR3 nucleotides read TGTGCCAGCAGTTTATTTCCGGGACAGTACGAGCAGTACTTC. This sequence encodes CASSLFPGQYEQYF. The chain uses TRBV28 and TRBJ2-7; 7 bases agree with TRBD1. Looked up from germline, CDR1 is MDHEN and CDR2 is SYDVKM. This CDR3 region has 14 residues. Trimming cost V 1 base and J 4 bases; bases outside gene matches: 4.

This clone was counted a single time. V and J are TRBV27 and TRBJ2-7, with D perhaps assigned TRBD1 or TRBD2 (5 bases each). The CDR3 spans 14 residues. Deletions cut 8 bases from V and 3 bases from J, with 17 bases between. The germline gives CDR1 MNHEY, CDR2 SMNVEV (reference sequence). The CDR3 region has the DNA TGTGCCAGCGGGATCCGGGACGATCGCTACGAGCAGTACTTC. Its translation is CASGIRDDRYEQYF.

The rearrangement links TRBV7-9 to TRBJ1-2, with D unresolved. CDR1 SEHNR and CDR2 FQNEAQ come from the germline V gene (reference sequence). V was clipped by 1 base and J by 6 bases, with 12 bases between them. The CDR3 length is 14 residues. The CDR3 reads CASSLDSLQNGYTF. The DNA for the CDR3 is TGTGCCAGCAGCTTAGATTCTCTGCAGAATGGCTACACCTTC.

J is TRBJ2-5 and V is TRBV11-2, with D tentatively TRBD1 or TRBD2 (6 bases each). The CDR3 totals 15 residues. From germline, CDR1 is SGHAT and CDR2 FQNNGV. Trimming took 2 bases from V and 5 from J, leaving 15 bases between them. CDR3 coding DNA: TGTGCCAGCAGCTTATCCTCAGGGGCGGGGGAGACCCAGTACTTC. Translation gives CASSLSSGAGETQYF. The variable domain in full, completed from reference TRBV11-2 and TRBJ2-5, reads EAGVAQSPRYKIIEKRQSVAFWCNPISGHATLYWYQQILGQGPKLLIQFQNNGVVDDSQLPKDRFSAERLKGVDSTLKIQPAKLEDSAVYLCASSLSSGAGETQYFGPGTRLLVL.

This clone showed up just once. Other DNA sequences from this sample encode an identical CDR3 as well. The CDR3 DNA reads TGTGCCAGCAGCTTAGGGTCAGGGCCCTACAATGAGCAGTTCTTC. This gives the protein CASSLGSGPYNEQFF. V and J are TRBV7-9 and TRBJ2-1; D might be TRBD1 (5 bases). V was clipped by 1 base and J by 2 bases, with 9 bases between them. CDR1 and CDR2 (germline): SEHNR, FQNEAQ (reference sequence). The CDR3 is 15 amino acids. The whole variable domain, filled in from reference TRBV7-9 and TRBJ2-1, reads DTGVSQNPRHKITKRGQNVTFRCDPISEHNRLYWYRQTLGQGPEFLTYFQNEAQLEKSRLLSDRFSAERPKGSFSTLEIQRTEQGDSAMYLCASSLGSGPYNEQFFGPGTRLTVL.

The chain is built from TRBV19 and TRBJ1-2; TRBD1 might be the D (5 bases). This CDR3 is 15 amino acids long. Germline CDR1 reads LNHDA; CDR2 reads SQIVND (reference sequence). V was clipped by 4 bases and J by 4 bases, with 16 bases between them. The CDR3 sequence is CASSRGAGGGYGYTF. The CDR3 coding sequence is TGTGCCAGTAGTAGGGGCGCAGGAGGAGGCTATGGCTACACCTTC.

The chain combines TRBV4-3 with TRBJ2-7, with 9 bases fitting TRBD2. This CDR3 region has 14 residues. CDR1 and CDR2 from the germline V gene are LGHNA and YSLEER. Trimming at V came to 6 bases and at J to 3 bases, leaving 6 bases not matched to a gene. CDR3 region: CASSPSGENYEQYF. In DNA, the CDR3 is TGCGCCAGCAGTCCTAGCGGGGAAAACTACGAGCAGTACTTC.

The chain links TRBV19 to TRBJ1-5; D is perhaps TRBD1 (5 bases). The V end lost 1 base, the J end lost 5 bases, and 6 bases lay between the germline ends. Germline V lookup: CDR1 LNHDA, CDR2 SQIVND (reference sequence). This CDR3 spans 13 amino acids. Here the CDR3 reads CASSIVGDQPQHF. The CDR3 bases are TGTGCCAGTAGTATAGTAGGGGATCAGCCCCAGCATTTT.

The chain recombines TRBV10-3 with TRBJ2-1; D unclear. Deletions cut 8 bases from V and 6 bases from J, with 8 bases between. Germline values: CDR1 ENHRY, CDR2 SYGVKD. This CDR3 is 11 amino acids long. The CDR3 DNA reads as TGTGCCATCCTCGCAGGCAATGAGCAGTTCTTC. Its translation: CAILAGNEQFF.

The J gene is TRBJ2-2, the V gene TRBV19; weak D call: TRBD2 (5 bases). CDR3 length equals 15 residues. Per germline, CDR1 LNHDA and CDR2 SQIVND (reference sequence). Trimming removed 7 bases at V and 2 bases at J, with 14 bases between. The CDR3: CASTLREGNTGELFF. The CDR3 DNA reads TGTGCCAGTACCTTACGAGAGGGAAACACCGGGGAGCTGTTTTTT.

This clone was observed once. J is TRBJ1-1 and V is TRBV15; no definite D call. V was cut by 6 bases and J by 3 bases, with 11 bases left in between. Germline V lookup: CDR1 LNHNV, CDR2 YYDKDF (reference sequence). The CDR3 extends over 13 amino acids. The DNA for the CDR3 is TGTGCCACCAGTCTCTATCGCCACACTGAAGCTTTCTTT. Its protein is CATSLYRHTEAFF.

As DNA, the CDR3 is TGTGCCGTCGCAAGGGACGACAGGGCCTACAATGAGCAGTTCTTC. It codes for CAVARDDRAYNEQFF. V gene TRBV2 combines with J gene TRBJ2-1; 7 nucleotides agree with TRBD1. CDR1 and CDR2 (germline): SNHLY, FYNNEI. The CDR3 spans 15 residues. Trimming removed 11 bases from V and 2 bases from J; junction bases left unmatched: 12.

This clone was seen just once. The V gene is TRBV7-7, the J gene TRBJ2-1; TRBD2 agrees at 10 bases. Germline loops: CDR1 SSHAT, CDR2 FNYEAQ (reference sequence). The CDR3 loop spans 15 amino acids. The J segment lost 6 bases and the V segment lost 5 bases, leaving 7 bases of the junction unmatched. CDR3: CASSPGTSVGNEQFF. CDR3 DNA sequence: TGTGCCAGCAGCCCGGGGACTAGCGTGGGCAATGAGCAGTTCTTC. Full variable domain (rest looked up from reference TRBV7-7 and TRBJ2-1): GAGVSQSPRYKVTKRGQDVTLRCDPISSHATLYWYQQALGQGPEFLTYFNYEAQPDKSGLPSDRFSAERPEGSISTLTIQRTEQRDSAMYRCASSPGTSVGNEQFFGPGTRLTVL.